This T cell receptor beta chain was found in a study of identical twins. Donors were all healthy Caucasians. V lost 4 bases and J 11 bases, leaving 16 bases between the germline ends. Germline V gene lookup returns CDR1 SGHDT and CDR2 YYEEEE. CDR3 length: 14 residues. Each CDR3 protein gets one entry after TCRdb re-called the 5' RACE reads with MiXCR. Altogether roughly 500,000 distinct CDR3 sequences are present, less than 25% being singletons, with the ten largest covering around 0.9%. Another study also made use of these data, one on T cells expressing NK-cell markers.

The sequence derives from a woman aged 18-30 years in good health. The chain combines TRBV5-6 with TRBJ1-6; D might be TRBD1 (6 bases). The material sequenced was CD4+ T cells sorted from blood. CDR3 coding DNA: TGTGCCAGCAGCCGGGGACACCCGGATACACCCCTCCACTTT. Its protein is CASSRGHPDTPLHF.